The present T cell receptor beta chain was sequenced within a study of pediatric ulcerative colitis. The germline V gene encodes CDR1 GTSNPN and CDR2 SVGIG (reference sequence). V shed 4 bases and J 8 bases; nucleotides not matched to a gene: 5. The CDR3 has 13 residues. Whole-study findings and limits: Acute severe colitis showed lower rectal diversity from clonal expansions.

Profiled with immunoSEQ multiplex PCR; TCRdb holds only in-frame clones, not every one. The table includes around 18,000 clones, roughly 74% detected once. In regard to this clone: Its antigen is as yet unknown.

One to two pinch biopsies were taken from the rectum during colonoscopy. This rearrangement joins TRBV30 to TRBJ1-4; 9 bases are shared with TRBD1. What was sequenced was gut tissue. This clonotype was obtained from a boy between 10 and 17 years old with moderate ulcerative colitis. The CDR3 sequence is CAWNRGLEEKLFF. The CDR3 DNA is TGTGCCTGGAACAGGGGGCTAGAAGAAAAACTGTTTTTT.